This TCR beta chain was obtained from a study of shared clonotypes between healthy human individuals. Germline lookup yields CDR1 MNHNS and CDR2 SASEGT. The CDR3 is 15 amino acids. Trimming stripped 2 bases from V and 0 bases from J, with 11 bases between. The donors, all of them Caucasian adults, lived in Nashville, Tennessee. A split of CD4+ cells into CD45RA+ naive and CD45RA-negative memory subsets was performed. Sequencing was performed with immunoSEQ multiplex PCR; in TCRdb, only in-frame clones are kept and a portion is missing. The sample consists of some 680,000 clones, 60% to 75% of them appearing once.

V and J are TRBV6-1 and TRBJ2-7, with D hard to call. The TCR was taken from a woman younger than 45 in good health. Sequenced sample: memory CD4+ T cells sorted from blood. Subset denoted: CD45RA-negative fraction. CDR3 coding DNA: TGTGCCAGCAGTGAACTTGAACGGCTCTCCTACGAGCAGTACTTC. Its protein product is CASSELERLSYEQYF.